This TCR beta chain was recorded in a study of PD-1 blockade in classical Hodgkin lymphoma. Relapses following autologous stem cell transplantation were seen in all patients, with brentuximab vedotin exposure varying. This CDR3 region has 15 residues. Germline assignment: CDR1 MNHNS and CDR2 SASEGT. Trimming cost V 2 bases and J 9 bases, with 17 bases left between them. The data were produced by immunoSEQ multiplex PCR, yet TCRdb's version contains in-frame clones alone and is incomplete. The table lists over 60,000 clones, about 64% of them singletons. The sample in question was peripheral blood mononuclear cells (PBMCs), obtained before the second cycle of nivolumab. The V gene is TRBV6-1, the J gene TRBJ2-1, with D possibly matching TRBD2 (6 bases). The receptor's source is a human donor with classical Hodgkin lymphoma. The DNA of the CDR3 is TGTGCCAGCAGTGAAACGGGAGATCTCTGGGGTGAGCAGTTCTTC. Protein: CASSETGDLWGEQFF.